The T cell receptor (beta chain) under discussion was sequenced for a study of spatial heterogeneity in lung cancer. On the study more broadly: Where available, sequencing covered follow-up PBMC samples, taken at a median of around 25 months after resection. On average, each unique TCR and UMI combination appeared more than ten times in raw reads. Study observations and caveats: Blood carried ubiquitous expanded tumor TCRs more at resection than follow-up.

The time point was: blood at routine non-recurrence follow-up after resection. Sequencing covered unsorted whole RNA taken from tumor, nontumor lung or frozen PBMC. The CDR3 covers 11 residues. V was clipped by 6 bases and J by 13 bases, with 13 bases between them. TCRdb redid the calling of the 5' RACE reads with MiXCR, one entry per CDR3 protein. The table has fewer than 60,000 distinct CDR3 sequences, around 6.7% seen once. This clonotype occurred many times. Its specificity is not known. This may be a read error, as it is one base from a much larger clone. This chain links TRBV12-3 or TRBV12-4 with TRBJ1-5; D gene unclear. The sequence was collected from a female donor with early-stage non-small cell lung cancer. Sequencing was performed on PBMCs, taken at follow-up. The CDR3 nucleotides read TGTGCCAGCAGGTTTCAGGATTTTCAGCATTTT. The encoded protein is CASRFQDFQHF.